The 3 T cell receptor beta chains given below trace back to one sample, sequenced in a study of breast tumors, draining lymph nodes, adjacent tissues. Using its own MiXCR run on the multiplex PCR reads, TCRdb lists one record per CDR3 protein. The sample includes some 230,000 distinct CDR3 sequences, nearly 35% of them seen just once. The lymph nodes were axillary draining lymph nodes from breast cancer patients. Specimen: axillary lymph node tissue. Receptors were obtained from a female donor with breast cancer. Some clones in this sample may be carry-over from other donors' samples.

In this sample, this clonotype turned up a few times. The CDR3 spells CASSSVNRETQYF. The CDR3 nucleotides read TGTGCCAGCAGTAGCGTCAACCGAGAGACCCAGTACTTC. This chain connects TRBV6-2 or TRBV6-3 to TRBJ2-5; D gene ambiguous. This CDR3 spans 13 amino acids. Germline values: CDR1 MNHEY, CDR2 SVGEGT. The V end was cut by 5 bases, the J end by 4 bases, with 11 bases between.

This clonotype was picked up many times. The V call is TRBV20-1, the J call TRBJ2-1, with 7 bases matching TRBD2. The germline V gene has CDR1 DFQATT and CDR2 SNEGSKA (reference sequence). The CDR3 length is 11 residues. V was pared by 6 bases and J by 12 bases, with 8 bases of the junction left unmatched. CDR3 amino acids: CSATGGAWQFF. Written as DNA, the CDR3 is TGCAGTGCAACGGGGGGTGCGTGGCAGTTCTTC.

This clonotype was picked up many times. The rearrangement joins TRBV20-1 to TRBJ2-3, with D hard to call. Germline V CDR1 and CDR2: DFQATT, SNEGSKA (reference sequence). With 7 bases removed from V and 3 bases from J, the gap between germline ends came to 11 bases. This CDR3 spans 12 amino acids. Here the CDR3 reads CSVLRATDTQYF. The CDR3 nucleotides read TGCAGTGTCCTGAGAGCGACAGATACGCAGTATTTT.